The 29 T cell receptor beta chains listed next were all sequenced from one sample in a study of blood T cell repertoires in COVID-19. Method: immunoSEQ multiplex PCR; TCRdb's copy keeps in-frame clones and lacks some. This sample carries 85,000 or so clones, roughly 88% of them seen once, and the ten largest clones take 25% to 35%. The sequencing input was peripheral blood. These receptors all stem from a man aged 45-65 years with active or convalescent COVID-19.

This chain connects TRBV18 to TRBJ1-1, with D perhaps TRBD1 (5 bases). The CDR3 is 16 residues long. In germline, CDR1 is KGHSH, CDR2 LQKENI. V was clipped by 2 bases and J by 6 bases, with 19 bases between them. The CDR3 here is CASSPGAWAKGAEAFF. In DNA, the CDR3 is TGTGCCAGCTCACCAGGTGCGTGGGCCAAAGGGGCTGAAGCTTTCTTT.

The rearrangement joins TRBV7-2 to TRBJ2-2; D call uncertain. With 0 bases removed from V and 2 bases from J, the gap between germline ends came to 10 bases. In germline, CDR1 is SGHTA, CDR2 FQGNSA. CDR3 size: 16 residues. For the CDR3, the DNA is TGTGCCAGCAGCTTAGCGTCCGGAGTTAACACCGGGGAGCTGTTTTTT. Translated: CASSLASGVNTGELFF.

This clone was observed a handful of times. The chain recombines TRBV2 with TRBJ1-4; D is undetermined. The germline V and J ends were trimmed by 2 bases and 11 bases, with 12 bases remaining between them. This CDR3 has 13 residues. The germline CDR1 and CDR2 sequences are SNHLY and FYNNEI. CDR3 region: CASSESVEGKLFF. CDR3 in DNA: TGTGCCAGCAGTGAAAGTGTAGAGGGCAAACTGTTTTTT.

In this sample, this clone turned up a few times. This chain connects TRBV4-2 to TRBJ1-4; maybe TRBD1 (5 bases). CDR1 and CDR2 (germline): LGHNA, YNFKEQ. The CDR3 extends over 18 amino acids. Trimming removed 1 base from V and 0 bases from J, with 15 bases in between. The DNA for the CDR3 is TGTGCCAGCAGCCAAGTCCTGGGGGGGAAGGCAACTAATGAAAAACTGTTTTTT. Residues: CASSQVLGGKATNEKLFF.

V gene TRBV29-1 combines with J gene TRBJ1-3; no firm D call. The CDR3 covers 14 residues. CDR1 SQVTM and CDR2 ANQGSEA come from the germline V gene. Trimming stripped 5 bases from V and 0 bases from J, with 11 bases between. The CDR3 reads CSVCAAFSGNTIYF. DNA for the CDR3: TGCAGCGTTTGTGCGGCATTCTCTGGAAACACCATATATTTT.

The gene calls are TRBV3-1 (or the pseudogene TRBV3-2) and TRBJ2-2, with TRBD1 as a possible D gene (6 bases). The CDR3 consists of 17 residues. From germline, CDR1 is LGHDT and CDR2 YNNKEL (reference sequence). V shed 6 bases and J shed 0 bases, with 17 bases lying between them. For the CDR3, the DNA is TGTGCCAGCAGGTCAAGGGAGACAGGATCGAACACCGGGGAGCTGTTTTTT. Translation gives CASRSRETGSNTGELFF.

The V call is TRBV10-3, the J call TRBJ2-7, with a possible D match to TRBD1 (6 bases). CDR1 and CDR2 (germline): ENHRY, SYGVKD. Trimming pared 5 bases from V and 6 bases from J, leaving 14 bases between. This CDR3 spans 13 amino acids. The CDR3 loop reads CAISLQGVGEQYF. DNA for the CDR3: TGTGCCATCAGTCTACAGGGAGTGGGCGAGCAGTACTTC.

The chain carries TRBV19 and TRBJ1-1, with D unresolved. The CDR3 covers 14 residues. Per the germline V gene, CDR1 is LNHDA and CDR2 is SQIVND (reference sequence). V shed 3 bases and J shed 0 bases, with 8 bases lying between them. Here the CDR3 reads CASSISVVNTEAFF. The CDR3 nucleotides are TGTGCCAGTAGTATTTCGGTTGTGAACACTGAAGCTTTCTTT.

The count of this clone is one. This chain connects TRBV3-1 (or the pseudogene TRBV3-2) to TRBJ1-2, with unresolved D. Germline V gene sequence: CDR1 LGHDT, CDR2 YNNKEL (reference sequence). Between the trimmed V and J ends, which lost 1 base and 7 bases, there was a span of 13 bases. The CDR3 totals 14 residues. The CDR3, as DNA: TGTGCCAGCAGCCAAGCGCCAGGTGTAGGTGGCTACACCTTC. Translating it yields CASSQAPGVGGYTF.

The rearrangement links TRBV19 to TRBJ1-4; D possibly corresponds to TRBD1 (5 bases). The CDR3 has 16 residues. The germline V and J ends were trimmed by 0 bases and 3 bases, with 11 bases remaining between them. In germline, CDR1 is LNHDA, CDR2 SQIVND (reference sequence). DNA of the CDR3: TGTGCCAGTAGTATAGATGCGACAGTTTCTAATGAAAAACTGTTTTTT. It yields the protein CASSIDATVSNEKLFF.

The chain has TRBV2 and TRBJ1-4; no clear D. This CDR3 spans 17 amino acids. Germline CDR1 and CDR2: SNHLY and FYNNEI. V lost 0 bases and J 0 bases, leaving 11 bases between the germline ends. DNA of the CDR3: TGTGCCAGCAGTGAAGCCGTCGGGGAGGCAACTAATGAAAAACTGTTTTTT. Residues: CASSEAVGEATNEKLFF.

J is TRBJ1-2 and V is TRBV24-1; TRBD1 might be the D (5 bases). The ends were cut back, 9 bases at V and 4 bases at J, with 14 bases in the middle. CDR3 size: 13 residues. Germline assignment: CDR1 KGHDR and CDR2 SFDVKD. In DNA, the CDR3 is TGTGCCACCTCCGGGGGTCCACTCTATGGCTACACCTTC. Residues: CATSGGPLYGYTF.

The chain combines TRBV28 with TRBJ1-2; 7 bases map to TRBD1. Germline V CDR1 and CDR2: MDHEN, SYDVKM. With V trimmed by 8 bases and J by 7 bases, 7 bases remained unmatched. The CDR3 totals 12 residues. CDR3 sequence reads: CASLTGSRGYTF. CDR3 DNA: TGTGCCAGCCTGACAGGGTCCCGTGGCTACACCTTC.

The CDR3 protein is CASSGKLEVTEAFF. The CDR3 DNA follows: TGTGCCAGCAGCGGAAAATTAGAGGTCACTGAAGCTTTCTTT. The chain is built from TRBV9 and TRBJ1-1; D unresolved. There are 14 residues in the CDR3. Germline CDR1 reads SGDLS; CDR2 reads YYNGEE. The V end was cut by 3 bases, the J end by 4 bases, with 13 bases between.

V usage is TRBV28 and J usage is TRBJ1-2, with D unresolved. Germline V lookup: CDR1 MDHEN, CDR2 SYDVKM. V gave up 4 bases and J gave up 4 bases, with 4 bases separating them. The CDR3 length is 11 residues. The CDR3 spells CASSSVYGYTF. CDR3 nucleotides: TGTGCCAGCAGTTCGGTCTATGGCTACACCTTC.

The chain couples TRBV4-2 to TRBJ2-3; TRBD1 matches 7 bases. Germline V CDR1 and CDR2: LGHNA, YNFKEQ. CDR3 size: 16 residues. After removal of 0 bases from V and 3 bases from J, the junction contained 6 bases not matched to a gene. The CDR3 sequence: CASSQEQTGKTDTQYF. The CDR3 coding sequence is TGTGCCAGCAGCCAAGAACAGACAGGGAAAACAGATACGCAGTATTTT.

The CDR3 DNA follows: TGTGCCAGCAGCTTAGAGTTCCGGGTAAATTTGGAGACCCAGTACTTC. Translation gives CASSLEFRVNLETQYF. J is TRBJ2-5 and V is TRBV7-2; the D is unclear. Per the germline V gene, CDR1 is SGHTA and CDR2 is FQGNSA. V dropped 1 base and J dropped 5 bases, with 17 bases sitting between them. The CDR3 is made up of 16 amino acids.

This clone was found once. V usage is TRBV7-2 and J usage is TRBJ2-7; TRBD2 matches 12 bases. The germline gives CDR1 SGHTA, CDR2 FQGNSA. The CDR3 length is 14 residues. The J segment lost 4 bases and the V segment lost 5 bases, leaving 3 bases of the junction unmatched. In DNA form, the CDR3 reads TGTGCCAGCAGCCCGGGACTAGCGGGTTACGAGCAGTACTTC. Its protein is CASSPGLAGYEQYF.

For the CDR3, the DNA is TGTGCCAGCAGCTTGAGGACAGGGCTACACAATGAGCAGTTCTTC. Amino acids: CASSLRTGLHNEQFF. The genes are TRBV5-4 and TRBJ2-1; 8 positions agree with TRBD1. Germline V gene sequence: CDR1 SGHNT, CDR2 YYREEE (reference sequence). This CDR3 has 15 amino acids. V gave up 1 base and J gave up 5 bases; unmatched junction bases: 5. Full variable domain (rest looked up from reference TRBV5-4 and TRBJ2-1): ETGVTQSPTHLIKTRGQQVTLRCSSQSGHNTVSWYQQALGQGPQFIFQYYREEENGRGNFPPRFSGLQFPNYSSELNVNALELDDSALYLCASSLRTGLHNEQFFGPGTRLTVL.

This chain uses TRBV28 with TRBJ2-7, with 10 bases fitting TRBD2. Trimming at V came to 6 bases and at J to 3 bases, leaving 8 bases not matched to a gene. The CDR3 has 15 residues. The germline V gene encodes CDR1 MDHEN and CDR2 SYDVKM. The CDR3 sequence: CASSQKREGRYEQYF. DNA of the CDR3: TGTGCCAGCAGCCAAAAGCGGGAGGGCCGCTACGAGCAGTACTTC.

The chain links TRBV19 to TRBJ2-3, with 8 bases fitting TRBD2. The CDR3 runs 17 residues. The germline V gene has CDR1 LNHDA and CDR2 SQIVND (reference sequence). V lost 3 bases, J lost 4 bases, and 12 bases stayed unmatched. CDR3: CASSILRAGVAPDTQYF. The CDR3 region has the DNA TGTGCCAGTAGTATTCTTAGAGCGGGAGTCGCCCCAGATACGCAGTATTTT. Using reference TRBV19 and TRBJ2-3 for the parts outside the CDR3, the full variable domain is DGGITQSPKYLFRKEGQNVTLSCEQNLNHDAMYWYRQDPGQGLRLIYYSQIVNDFQKGDIAEGYSVSREKKESFPLTVTSAQKNPTAFYLCASSILRAGVAPDTQYFGPGTRLTVL.

This chain joins TRBV3-1 (or the pseudogene TRBV3-2) and TRBJ1-6; D unclear. Germline V gene data show CDR1 as LGHDT and CDR2 as YNNKEL (reference sequence). This CDR3 has 14 amino acids. The V end lost 0 bases, the J end lost 13 bases, and 13 bases lay between the germline ends. The CDR3 region is CASSQEHQDGPLHF. CDR3 sequence (DNA): TGTGCCAGCAGCCAAGAACACCAAGACGGGCCCCTCCACTTT.

The chain links TRBV19 to TRBJ1-2; 8 bases fit TRBD1. Germline V lookup: CDR1 LNHDA, CDR2 SQIVND (reference sequence). J lost 5 bases, V lost 5 bases, and 7 bases had no gene match. The CDR3 is made up of 14 amino acids. The CDR3 is CASSPGQGGYGYTF. The DNA of the CDR3 is TGTGCCAGTAGTCCCGGACAGGGTGGGTATGGCTACACCTTC.

J is TRBJ2-7 and V is TRBV3-1 (or the pseudogene TRBV3-2); 9 bases are shared with TRBD2. Germline CDR1 is LGHDT and CDR2 is YNNKEL (reference sequence). V shed 9 bases and J 2 bases; nucleotides not matched to a gene: 2. CDR3 length: 12 amino acids. This chain's CDR3 is CASSGGPYEQYF. In DNA, the CDR3 is TGTGCCAGTAGCGGGGGCCCCTACGAGCAGTACTTC.

The V call is TRBV5-1, the J call TRBJ1-4; 7 nucleotides line up with TRBD1. Trimming cost V 0 bases and J 7 bases; bases outside gene matches: 6. Germline V gene data show CDR1 as SGHRS and CDR2 as YFSETQ. The CDR3 runs 15 residues. The CDR3 region is CASSLAAQGGEKLFF. The CDR3 nucleotides are TGCGCCAGCAGCTTGGCCGCCCAGGGGGGTGAAAAACTGTTTTTT.

The chain uses TRBV30 and TRBJ1-1; perhaps TRBD1 as D (5 bases). The CDR3 loop spans 15 amino acids. V was shortened by 1 base and J by 4 bases, with 16 bases between the two germline ends. CDR1 is GTSNPN and CDR2 is SVGIG in the germline V gene (reference sequence). CDR3 amino acids: CAWSESRGFSTEAFF. CDR3 nucleotides: TGTGCCTGGAGTGAGAGTCGGGGGTTCAGCACTGAAGCTTTCTTT.

The rearrangement uses TRBV18 and TRBJ2-1; possibly TRBD2 for D (6 bases). Trimming cost V 0 bases and J 7 bases, with 13 bases left between them. CDR1 is KGHSH and CDR2 is LQKENI in the germline V gene. The CDR3 spans 15 residues. The CDR3 DNA sequence: TGTGCCAGCTCACCACCGACTAGGGCGAGGAATGAGCAGTTCTTC. Translation gives CASSPPTRARNEQFF.

The table lists this clone with a count of one. J is TRBJ2-7 and V is TRBV11-2; 7 positions agree with TRBD1. Per germline, CDR1 SGHAT and CDR2 FQNNGV. The J segment lost 3 bases and the V segment lost 5 bases, leaving 10 bases of the junction unmatched. The CDR3 has 15 residues. CDR3: CASSIDPGGVYEQYF. DNA of the CDR3: TGTGCCAGCAGCATCGATCCAGGGGGAGTCTACGAGCAGTACTTC.

This clone appeared a single time. The chain employs TRBV30 and TRBJ1-6, with D perhaps matching TRBD1 (5 bases). The germline V gene encodes CDR1 GTSNPN and CDR2 SVGIG (reference sequence). This CDR3 has 12 residues. The V and J ends lost 8 bases and 9 bases respectively, with 14 bases between them. The CDR3 DNA sequence: TGTGCCGAGGACACGGGGGGTTCACCCCTCCACTTT. Its translation is CAEDTGGSPLHF.